The T cell receptor (beta chain) under discussion was sequenced for a study of cytomegalovirus exposure and HLA in healthy donors. Germline CDR1 and CDR2: SQVTM and ANQGSEA. V was shortened by 4 bases and J by 2 bases, with 10 bases between the two germline ends. The length of the CDR3 is 13 residues. With 60 Vbeta and 13 Jbeta primers, the PCR was carried out. The method was immunoSEQ multiplex PCR; TCRdb's version includes in-frame clones alone and lacks a portion of them. The table lists approximately 120,000 clones, roughly 74% of them singletons. Material: PBMCs. This clonotype originated in a woman aged 45-59 years in good health and CMV-seropositive. The chain has TRBV29-1 and TRBJ2-3; D unresolved. CDR3 region: CSVVPQITDTQYF. The CDR3 nucleotides are TGCAGCGTTGTGCCACAGATCACAGATACGCAGTATTTT.